The 10 T cell receptor beta chains below all came from one sample that was sequenced in a study of blood T cells in healthy people across ages. Primed by a sample-barcoded 5' primer and a J-beta primer mix, a second PCR proceeded for 7 to 11 cycles. TCRdb reanalysed the 5' RACE reads using MiXCR and keeps one entry per CDR3 protein. The sample has about 1.7 million distinct CDR3 sequences, 28% seen once; the top ten hold about 8%. The sequenced material came from blood. These TCRs come from a woman aged 30 to 39 in good health.

This clonotype was detected a few times. This rearrangement joins TRBV10-3 to TRBJ2-5; tentative D call: TRBD1 (6 bases). Germline CDR1 ENHRY, CDR2 SYGVKD. This CDR3 comprises 15 residues. The V end was cut by 0 bases, the J end by 7 bases, with 15 bases between. As DNA, the CDR3 is TGTGCCATCAGTGAGTCGACAGGAGCCCGGGGGACCCAGTACTTC. This gives the protein CAISESTGARGTQYF.

This clonotype was counted a few times. J is TRBJ2-7 and V is TRBV29-1, with 10 bases identical to TRBD2. Unmatched junction bases numbered 9, after V lost 7 bases and J lost 3 bases. This CDR3 is 14 amino acids long. Germline V gene lookup returns CDR1 SQVTM and CDR2 ANQGSEA. CDR3 amino acids: CSAHPRTSGYEQYF. CDR3 coding DNA: TGCAGCGCCCACCCAAGGACTAGCGGCTACGAGCAGTACTTC.

The J gene is TRBJ1-1, the V gene TRBV4-3, with D unclear. Between the trimmed V and J ends, which lost 1 base and 1 base, there was a span of 13 bases. The CDR3 has 16 residues. Germline assignment: CDR1 LGHNA and CDR2 YSLEER. CDR3 nucleotides: TGCGCCAGCAGCCAAGTTATGGGCCGGGGGAACACTGAAGCTTTCTTT. Its protein is CASSQVMGRGNTEAFF.

This clonotype was counted once. The rearrangement uses TRBV9 and TRBJ2-4; 8 bases line up with TRBD1. Germline lookup yields CDR1 SGDLS and CDR2 YYNGEE. The junction had 0 bases not matched to a gene; V was cut back by 0 bases and J by 7 bases. This CDR3 has 13 residues. The CDR3 here is CASSVGDRNIQYF. DNA for the CDR3: TGTGCCAGCAGCGTAGGGGACAGGAACATTCAGTACTTC.

This clonotype was counted a single time. The V and J genes are TRBV21-1 and TRBJ2-3. TRBV21-1 is described as a pseudogene. The CDR3 totals 15 residues. CDR3 sequence (DNA): TGTGCCAGCCCACAACAGAACGCTGGCACAGATACGCAGTATTTT. Protein sequence: CASPQQNAGTDTQYF.

The chain uses TRBV29-1 and TRBJ2-1; D may be TRBD2 (6 bases). The J call may not be correct, given that the DNA end is closer to TRBJ2-7. Per germline, CDR1 SQVTM and CDR2 ANQGSEA. This CDR3 is 16 amino acids long. The CDR3 loop reads CSVGGITRGAYNEQYF. DNA of the CDR3: TGCAGCGTGGGGGGAATTACTAGGGGAGCCTACAATGAGCAGTACTTC.

The V call is TRBV7-2, the J call TRBJ1-5, with TRBD1 as a possible D gene (5 bases). Germline V gene data show CDR1 as SGHTA and CDR2 as FQGNSA. Trimming stripped 5 bases from V and 4 bases from J, with 9 bases between. There are 13 residues in the CDR3. The CDR3 sequence: CASSIQANQPQHF. DNA of the CDR3: TGTGCCAGCAGCATACAGGCTAATCAGCCCCAGCATTTT. Based on the CDR3 plus reference TRBV7-2 and TRBJ1-5, the full variable domain is GAGVSQSPSNKVTEKGKDVELRCDPISGHTALYWYRQSLGQGLEFLIYFQGNSAPDKSGLPSDRFSAERTGGSVSTLTIQRTQQEDSAVYLCASSIQANQPQHFGDGTRLSIL.

This clonotype has more than one count but fewer than ten. V and J are TRBV5-1 and TRBJ2-1; unclear D gene. V shed 1 base and J shed 10 bases, with 18 bases lying between them. CDR3 length: 15 residues. Germline V lookup: CDR1 SGHRS, CDR2 YFSETQ. CDR3 sequence (DNA): TGCGCCAGCAGCTTGTTAGGGCCCTCTACAGACGAGCAGTTCTTC. Translated, it gives CASSLLGPSTDEQFF.

The genes are TRBV7-9 and TRBJ2-1, with D perhaps matching TRBD1 (5 bases). Trimming took 3 bases from V and 15 from J, leaving 12 bases between them. CDR1 and CDR2 from the germline V gene are SEHNR and FQNEAQ (reference sequence). The CDR3 spans 11 residues. CDR3 nucleotides: TGTGCCAGCAGCTTTAAGGGGCCCCTGTTCTTC. As protein: CASSFKGPLFF.

This clonotype turned up a few times. This sequence joins TRBV7-2 and TRBJ1-5; D ambiguous. The V end lost 1 base, the J end lost 6 bases, and 13 bases lay between the germline ends. This CDR3 has 15 residues. The germline V gene encodes CDR1 SGHTA and CDR2 FQGNSA. CDR3 residues: CASSLGRTPGQPQHF. CDR3 nucleotides: TGTGCCAGCAGCTTAGGCAGGACTCCTGGTCAGCCCCAGCATTTT.